Listed here are 4 T cell receptor beta chains from one sample, sequenced in a study of siplizumab effects on memory and regulatory T cells. The protocol was immunoSEQ multiplex PCR, while the TCRdb copy is restricted to in-frame clones and leaves out a portion. The sample includes about 99,000 clones, over 90% of them seen just once. Sequences were obtained from Tregs sorted from blood. The receptors were gathered from a human donor in good health.

The V gene is TRBV5-4, the J gene TRBJ2-5; TRBD1 matches at 7 bases. In germline, CDR1 is SGHNT, CDR2 YYREEE (reference sequence). This CDR3 region has 13 residues. The V segment lost 2 bases and the J segment 5 bases; nucleotides outside the gene matches: 3. In DNA, the CDR3 is TGTGCCAGCAGCTTTGACAGGGCTGAGACCCAGTACTTC. Amino acids: CASSFDRAETQYF.

The rearrangement uses TRBV11-3 and TRBJ2-2, with 9 positions matching TRBD1. V lost 6 bases to trimming and J lost 4 bases; unmatched junction nucleotides: 6. There are 15 residues in the CDR3. Germline values: CDR1 SGHNT, CDR2 YENEEA. The CDR3 nucleotides are TGTGCCAGCAGTACCGGGACAGGGATCACCGGGGAGCTGTTTTTT. It yields the protein CASSTGTGITGELFF.

V usage is TRBV2 and J usage is TRBJ2-5; 7 nucleotides line up with TRBD1. CDR3 length: 15 residues. V gave up 2 bases and J gave up 6 bases; unmatched junction bases: 9. CDR1 is SNHLY, CDR2 FYNNEI, per germline. DNA of the CDR3: TGTGCCAGCAGTGAAAACAGGGGAGACCTGCAGACCCAGTACTTC. Translating gives CASSENRGDLQTQYF.

The chain employs TRBV9 and TRBJ1-1, with a possible D match to TRBD1 (5 bases). V was pared by 0 bases and J by 8 bases, with 8 bases between. CDR1 SGDLS and CDR2 YYNGEE come from the germline V gene. The CDR3 is 12 amino acids. The CDR3 DNA is TGTGCCAGCAGCGTAGGCCAGGGCGAAGCTTTCTTT. Protein product: CASSVGQGEAFF.